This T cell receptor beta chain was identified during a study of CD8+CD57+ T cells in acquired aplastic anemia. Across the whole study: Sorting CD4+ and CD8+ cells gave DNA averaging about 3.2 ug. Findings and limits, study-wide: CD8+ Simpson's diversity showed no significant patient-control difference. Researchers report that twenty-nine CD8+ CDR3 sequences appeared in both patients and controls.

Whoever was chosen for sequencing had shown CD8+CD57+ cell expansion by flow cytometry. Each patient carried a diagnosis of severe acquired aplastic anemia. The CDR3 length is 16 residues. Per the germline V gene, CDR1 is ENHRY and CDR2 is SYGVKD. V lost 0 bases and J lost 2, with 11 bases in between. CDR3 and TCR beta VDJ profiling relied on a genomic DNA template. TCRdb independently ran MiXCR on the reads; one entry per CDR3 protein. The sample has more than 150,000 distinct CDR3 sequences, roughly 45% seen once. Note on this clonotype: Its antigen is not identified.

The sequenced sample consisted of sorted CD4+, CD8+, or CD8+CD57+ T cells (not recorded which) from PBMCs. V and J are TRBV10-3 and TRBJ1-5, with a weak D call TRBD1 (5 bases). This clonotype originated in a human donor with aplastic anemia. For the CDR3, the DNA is TGTGCCATCAGTGAGTCAGGACCGGGGGGCAATCAGCCCCAGCATTTT. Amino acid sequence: CAISESGPGGNQPQHF.